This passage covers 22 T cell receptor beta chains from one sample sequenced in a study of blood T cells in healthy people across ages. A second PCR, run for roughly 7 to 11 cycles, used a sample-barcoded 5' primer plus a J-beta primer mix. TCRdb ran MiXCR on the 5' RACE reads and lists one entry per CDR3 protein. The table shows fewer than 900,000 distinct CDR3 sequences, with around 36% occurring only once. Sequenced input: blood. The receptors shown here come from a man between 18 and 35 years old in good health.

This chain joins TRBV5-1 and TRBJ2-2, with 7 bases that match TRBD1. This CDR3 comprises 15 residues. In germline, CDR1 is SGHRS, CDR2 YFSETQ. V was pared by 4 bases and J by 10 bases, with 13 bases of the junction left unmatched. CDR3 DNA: TGCGCCAGCAGCGTAACCGGGACAGTTATAGAGGAGCTGTTTTTT. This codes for CASSVTGTVIEELFF.

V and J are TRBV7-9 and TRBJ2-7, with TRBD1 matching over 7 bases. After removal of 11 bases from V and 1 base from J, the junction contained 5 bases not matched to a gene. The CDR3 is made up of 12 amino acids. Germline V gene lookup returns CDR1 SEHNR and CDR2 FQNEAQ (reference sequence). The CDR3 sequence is CAGSTGSYEQYF. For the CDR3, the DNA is TGTGCCGGGTCGACAGGGTCCTACGAGCAGTACTTC. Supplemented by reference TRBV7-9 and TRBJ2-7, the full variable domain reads DTGVSQNPRHKITKRGQNVTFRCDPISEHNRLYWYRQTLGQGPEFLTYFQNEAQLEKSRLLSDRFSAERPKGSFSTLEIQRTEQGDSAMYLCAGSTGSYEQYFGPGTRLTVT.

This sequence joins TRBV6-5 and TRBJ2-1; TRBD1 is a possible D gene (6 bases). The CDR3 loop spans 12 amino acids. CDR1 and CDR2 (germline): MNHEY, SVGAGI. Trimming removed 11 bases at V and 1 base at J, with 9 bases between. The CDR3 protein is CAGQGSYNEQFF. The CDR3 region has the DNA TGTGCCGGTCAGGGGTCCTACAATGAGCAGTTCTTC.

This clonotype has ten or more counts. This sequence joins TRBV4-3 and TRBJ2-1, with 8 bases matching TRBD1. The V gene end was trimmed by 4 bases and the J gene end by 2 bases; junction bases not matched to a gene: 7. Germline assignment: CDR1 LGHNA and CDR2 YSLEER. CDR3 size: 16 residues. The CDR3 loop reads CASSRRTGNAYNEQFF. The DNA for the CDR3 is TGCGCCAGCAGCCGACGGACAGGGAACGCCTACAATGAGCAGTTCTTC.

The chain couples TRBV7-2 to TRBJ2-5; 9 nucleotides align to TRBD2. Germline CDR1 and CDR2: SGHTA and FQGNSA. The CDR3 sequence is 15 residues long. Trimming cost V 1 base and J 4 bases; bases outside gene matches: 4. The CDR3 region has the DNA TGTGCCAGCAGCTTAGGGAGCGGGGGGTCAGAGACCCAGTACTTC. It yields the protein CASSLGSGGSETQYF.

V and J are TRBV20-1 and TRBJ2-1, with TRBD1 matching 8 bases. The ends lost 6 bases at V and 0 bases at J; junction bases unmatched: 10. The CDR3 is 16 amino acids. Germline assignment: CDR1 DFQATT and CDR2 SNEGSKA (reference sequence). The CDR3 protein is CSAGPLTGGSYNEQFF. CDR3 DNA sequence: TGCAGTGCCGGACCCCTAACAGGGGGCTCCTACAATGAGCAGTTCTTC.

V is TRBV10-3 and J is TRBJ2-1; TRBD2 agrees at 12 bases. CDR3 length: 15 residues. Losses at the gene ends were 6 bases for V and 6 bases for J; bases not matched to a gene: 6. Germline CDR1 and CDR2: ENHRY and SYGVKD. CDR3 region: CAISSSGGAVNEQFF. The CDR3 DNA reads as TGTGCCATCAGCTCTAGCGGGGGGGCCGTCAATGAGCAGTTCTTC.

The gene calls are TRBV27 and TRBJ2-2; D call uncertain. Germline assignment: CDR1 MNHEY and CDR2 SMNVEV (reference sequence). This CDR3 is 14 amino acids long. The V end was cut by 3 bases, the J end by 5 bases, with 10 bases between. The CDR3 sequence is CASSLGSRTGELFF. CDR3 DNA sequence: TGTGCCAGCAGTTTGGGCAGCAGAACCGGGGAGCTGTTTTTT.

The DNA of the CDR3 is TGTGCCAGCAGCAGAGACGAGACGAACACTGAAGCTTTCTTT. Translated, it gives CASSRDETNTEAFF. This chain connects TRBV6-6 to TRBJ1-1; D gene uncertain. This CDR3 is 14 amino acids long. V was pared by 6 bases and J by 1 base, with 12 bases between. Germline-derived CDR1 and CDR2 are MNHNY and SVGAGI (reference sequence).

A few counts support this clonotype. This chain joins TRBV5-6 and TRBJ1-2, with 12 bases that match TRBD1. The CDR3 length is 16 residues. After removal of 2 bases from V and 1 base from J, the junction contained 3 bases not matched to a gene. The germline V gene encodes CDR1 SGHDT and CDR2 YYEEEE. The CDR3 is CASSFRDRGLNYGYTF. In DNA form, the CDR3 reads TGTGCCAGCAGCTTCCGGGACAGGGGGCTTAACTATGGCTACACCTTC.

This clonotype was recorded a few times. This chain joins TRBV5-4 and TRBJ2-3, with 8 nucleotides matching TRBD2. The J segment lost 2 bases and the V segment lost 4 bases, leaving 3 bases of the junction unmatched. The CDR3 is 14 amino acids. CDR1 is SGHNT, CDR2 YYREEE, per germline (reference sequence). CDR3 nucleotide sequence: TGTGCCAGCAGCAACGGACTAGCCACAGATACGCAGTATTTT. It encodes CASSNGLATDTQYF.

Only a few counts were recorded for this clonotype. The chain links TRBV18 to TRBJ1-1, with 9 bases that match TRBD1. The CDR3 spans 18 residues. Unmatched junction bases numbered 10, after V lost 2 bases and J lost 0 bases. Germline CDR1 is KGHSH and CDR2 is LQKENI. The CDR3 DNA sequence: TGTGCCAGCTCACCATTGGCGAACAGGGGGCTTGTGAACACTGAAGCTTTCTTT. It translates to CASSPLANRGLVNTEAFF.

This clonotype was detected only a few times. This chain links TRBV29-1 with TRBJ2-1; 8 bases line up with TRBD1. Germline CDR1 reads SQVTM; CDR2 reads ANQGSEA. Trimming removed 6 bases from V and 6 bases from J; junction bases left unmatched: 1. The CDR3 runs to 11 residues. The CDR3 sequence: CSVGTGNEQFF. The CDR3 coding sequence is TGCAGCGTAGGGACAGGCAATGAGCAGTTCTTC.

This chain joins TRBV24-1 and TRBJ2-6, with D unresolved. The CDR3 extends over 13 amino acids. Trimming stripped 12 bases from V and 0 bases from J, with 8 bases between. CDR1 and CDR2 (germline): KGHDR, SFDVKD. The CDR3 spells CAASHSGANVLTF. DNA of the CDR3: TGTGCCGCCTCCCACTCTGGGGCCAACGTCCTGACTTTC.

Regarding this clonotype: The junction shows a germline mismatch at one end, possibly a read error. The CDR3 coding sequence is TGTGCCAGCAGCCCCGCCGACAACTCCTACGGGCAGTACTTC. Translated, it gives CASSPADNSYGQYF. The genes are TRBV7-6 and TRBJ2-7, with D uncertain. Germline lookup yields CDR1 SGHVS and CDR2 FNYEAQ. This CDR3 is built from 14 residues.

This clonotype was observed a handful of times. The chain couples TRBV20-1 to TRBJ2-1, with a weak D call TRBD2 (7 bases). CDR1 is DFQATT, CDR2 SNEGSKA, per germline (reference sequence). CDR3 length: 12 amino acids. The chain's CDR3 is CSAEGGGTEQFF. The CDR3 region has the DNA TGCAGCGCAGAGGGCGGGGGCACTGAGCAGTTCTTC.

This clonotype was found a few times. The DNA of the CDR3 is TGCGCCAGCTGGGCGGGGAGAGAGCAGTTCTTC. Its protein product is CASWAGREQFF. The chain has TRBV5-1 and TRBJ2-1; tentative D call: TRBD2 (6 bases). The CDR3 spans 11 residues. Looked up from germline, CDR1 is SGHRS and CDR2 is YFSETQ. V gave up 7 bases and J gave up 10 bases, with 12 bases separating them.

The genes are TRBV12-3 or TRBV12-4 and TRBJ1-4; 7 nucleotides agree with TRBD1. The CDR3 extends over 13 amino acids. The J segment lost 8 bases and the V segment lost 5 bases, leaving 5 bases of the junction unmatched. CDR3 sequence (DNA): TGTGCCAGCAGTCAGGGGGTCGAGGAAAAACTGTTTTTT. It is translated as CASSQGVEEKLFF.

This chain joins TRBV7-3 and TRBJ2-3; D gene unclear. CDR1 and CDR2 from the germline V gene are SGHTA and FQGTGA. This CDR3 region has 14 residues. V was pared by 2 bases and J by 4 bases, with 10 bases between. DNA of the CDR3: TGTGCCAGCAGCTTAGGATCAGCCGCAGATACGCAGTATTTT. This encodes CASSLGSAADTQYF.

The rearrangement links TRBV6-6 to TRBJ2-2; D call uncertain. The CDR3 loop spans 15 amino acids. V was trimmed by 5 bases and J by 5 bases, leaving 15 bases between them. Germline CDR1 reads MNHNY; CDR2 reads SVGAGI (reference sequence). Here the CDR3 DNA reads TGTGCCAGCAGTCCCGCAACTCGTTGGACCGGGGAGCTGTTTTTT. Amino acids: CASSPATRWTGELFF.

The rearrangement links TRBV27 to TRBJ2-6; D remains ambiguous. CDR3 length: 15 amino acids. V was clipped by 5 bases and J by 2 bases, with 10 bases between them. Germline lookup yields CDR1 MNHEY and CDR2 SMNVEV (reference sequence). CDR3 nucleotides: TGTGCCAGCAGTCGCCCGGTTACTGGGGCCAACGTCCTGACTTTC. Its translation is CASSRPVTGANVLTF.

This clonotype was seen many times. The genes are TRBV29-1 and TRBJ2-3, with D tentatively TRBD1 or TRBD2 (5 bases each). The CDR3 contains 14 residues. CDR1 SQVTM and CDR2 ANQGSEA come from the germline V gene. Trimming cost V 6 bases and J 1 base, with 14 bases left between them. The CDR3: CSVTLVGGTDTQYF. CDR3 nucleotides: TGCAGCGTGACCCTAGTGGGGGGCACAGATACGCAGTATTTT.